A single sample gave rise to the 15 T cell receptor beta chains below, sequenced in a study of blood T cell repertoires in COVID-19 (dated by TCRdb to 2020 to 2021). Library creation used the immunoSEQ multiplex PCR assay. This is the immuneACCESS table as TCRdb keeps it, with only in-frame sequences that have V and J called. A part of the clones is gone; compared with another copy, unresolved V genes explain less than half, and the rest is unexplained. For this sample there are 100,000 or so clones; about 85% appear just once. Around 15% of the sample is in the top ten clones. The sequenced material came from peripheral blood. These receptors came from a man in his forties or fifties with active or convalescent COVID-19.

This clone was seen a handful of times. The CDR3 DNA follows: TGCGCCAGCAGCTTGGCCCCCCGGGGGACCGGGGAGCTGTTTTTT. Its translation: CASSLAPRGTGELFF. V gene TRBV5-1 combines with J gene TRBJ2-2; weak D call: TRBD2 (6 bases). CDR1 and CDR2 (germline): SGHRS, YFSETQ. V gave up 0 bases and J gave up 5 bases, with 11 bases separating them. CDR3 size: 15 residues.

The rearrangement uses TRBV24-1 and TRBJ1-1, with 8 bases fitting TRBD1. V dropped 4 bases and J dropped 10; count of bases not matched to a gene: 4. CDR3 length: 12 residues. Germline V lookup: CDR1 KGHDR, CDR2 SFDVKD. The CDR3 DNA follows: TGTGCCACCAGTGAGTCAGGGGGCAGAGCTTTCTTT. It translates to CATSESGGRAFF.

The chain has TRBV7-2 and TRBJ2-2, with 8 bases aligning to TRBD2. CDR3 size: 15 residues. The V and J ends lost 5 bases and 6 bases, in that order; junction bases with no gene match: 8. CDR1 and CDR2 from the germline V gene are SGHTA and FQGNSA. The DNA of the CDR3 is TGTGCCAGCAGCCCCGGGAGGGCTTTTGCCGGGGAGCTGTTTTTT. Encoded protein: CASSPGRAFAGELFF.

The gene calls are TRBV2 and TRBJ2-7; 8 nucleotides match TRBD2. Germline CDR1 is SNHLY and CDR2 is FYNNEI. V dropped 7 bases and J dropped 2; count of bases not matched to a gene: 4. The CDR3 is made up of 13 amino acids. CDR3 sequence: CASKTSVTYEQYF. CDR3 bases: TGTGCCAGCAAGACTAGCGTTACCTACGAGCAGTACTTC.

The genes are TRBV5-1 and TRBJ1-1; 7 nucleotides align to TRBD1. The CDR3 runs 16 residues. Germline loops: CDR1 SGHRS, CDR2 YFSETQ. V shed 1 base and J 0 bases; nucleotides not matched to a gene: 6. CDR3 in amino acids: CASSLRDRTLNTEAFF. The CDR3 DNA is TGCGCCAGCAGCTTGCGGGACAGAACTTTGAACACTGAAGCTTTCTTT.

The genes are TRBV7-2 and TRBJ2-3, with 13 bases identical to TRBD2. The CDR3 totals 18 residues. The V and J ends lost 5 bases and 1 base, in that order; junction bases with no gene match: 9. CDR1 is SGHTA and CDR2 is FQGNSA in the germline V gene. CDR3 sequence reads: CASSLLAGGIGGTDTQYF. For the CDR3, the DNA is TGTGCCAGCAGCCTACTAGCGGGAGGGATTGGGGGCACAGATACGCAGTATTTT. Full variable domain (outside the CDR3, taken from reference TRBV7-2 and TRBJ2-3): GAGVSQSPSNKVTEKGKDVELRCDPISGHTALYWYRQSLGQGLEFLIYFQGNSAPDKSGLPSDRFSAERTGGSVSTLTIQRTQQEDSAVYLCASSLLAGGIGGTDTQYFGPGTRLTVL.

The chain has TRBV27 and TRBJ2-7; 10 bases map to TRBD1. The CDR3 is 11 residues long. Germline CDR1 and CDR2: MNHEY and SMNVEV (reference sequence). V gave up 9 bases and J gave up 6 bases; unmatched junction bases: 2. This CDR3 reads CASGTGVEQYF. The CDR3 DNA follows: TGTGCCAGTGGGACAGGGGTCGAGCAGTACTTC.

The genes are TRBV5-1 and TRBJ1-1, with TRBD1 matching over 7 bases. The CDR3 sequence is 14 residues long. With V trimmed by 5 bases and J by 1 base, 5 bases remained unmatched. Germline V CDR1 and CDR2: SGHRS, YFSETQ. Here the CDR3 DNA reads TGCGCCAGCAGTTCCGGGACAGCGAACACTGAAGCTTTCTTT. Amino acids: CASSSGTANTEAFF.

V gene TRBV5-1 combines with J gene TRBJ1-1, with D possibly TRBD1 on 6 matching bases. The V end was cut by 5 bases, the J end by 0 bases, with 14 bases between. Germline CDR1 and CDR2: SGHRS and YFSETQ. The CDR3 has 15 residues. In DNA form, the CDR3 reads TGCGCCAGCAGAGGACAGCTTCCTATGAACACTGAAGCTTTCTTT. Translated: CASRGQLPMNTEAFF.

This chain links TRBV7-2 with TRBJ2-5; TRBD2 matches at 12 bases. Per the germline V gene, CDR1 is SGHTA and CDR2 is FQGNSA. This CDR3 comprises 14 residues. The V segment lost 1 base and the J segment 12 bases; nucleotides outside the gene matches: 6. This CDR3 is CASSLEGLAGSEYF. CDR3 nucleotides: TGTGCCAGCAGCTTAGAGGGACTAGCGGGTTCTGAGTACTTC.

The chain has TRBV7-3 and TRBJ2-7, with D possibly TRBD2 on 6 matching bases. CDR3 size: 14 residues. Deletions cut 2 bases from V and 3 bases from J, with 11 bases between. The germline gives CDR1 SGHTA, CDR2 FQGTGA. The CDR3 region is CASSLGGTGYEQYF. The CDR3 coding sequence is TGTGCCAGCAGCTTAGGAGGGACCGGCTACGAGCAGTACTTC.

The chain uses TRBV7-9 and TRBJ2-5; 13 bases align to TRBD2. The CDR3 covers 18 residues. With V trimmed by 4 bases and J by 3 bases, 11 bases remained unmatched. The germline V gene encodes CDR1 SEHNR and CDR2 FQNEAQ (reference sequence). DNA of the CDR3: TGTGCCAGCAGCTCTAGGACTAGCGGGAGCGGTGGCAAAGAGACCCAGTACTTC. Protein product: CASSSRTSGSGGKETQYF. The entire variable domain, with the rest obtained from reference TRBV7-9 and TRBJ2-5, is as follows: DTGVSQNPRHKITKRGQNVTFRCDPISEHNRLYWYRQTLGQGPEFLTYFQNEAQLEKSRLLSDRFSAERPKGSFSTLEIQRTEQGDSAMYLCASSSRTSGSGGKETQYFGPGTRLLVL.

The rearrangement uses TRBV24-1 and TRBJ1-1; D ambiguous. The CDR3 length is 13 residues. Per the germline V gene, CDR1 is KGHDR and CDR2 is SFDVKD. Trimming took 4 bases from V and 6 from J, leaving 11 bases between them. In DNA form, the CDR3 reads TGTGCCACCAGTGACCCCGGGTGGGCTGAAGCTTTCTTT. It is translated as CATSDPGWAEAFF.

The V and J genes are TRBV9 and TRBJ1-3; D is unclear. Germline V CDR1 and CDR2: SGDLS, YYNGEE. This CDR3 is 14 amino acids long. Trimming removed 4 bases from V and 0 bases from J, with 8 bases in between. The CDR3 sequence: CASSPESSGNTIYF. The DNA of the CDR3 is TGTGCCAGCAGCCCTGAGTCCTCTGGAAACACCATATATTTT.

The chain carries TRBV7-2 and TRBJ2-3; TRBD2 aligns across 14 bases. The junction had 12 bases not matched to a gene; V was cut back by 3 bases and J by 13 bases. The CDR3 has 16 residues. Germline V CDR1 and CDR2: SGHTA, FQGNSA. CDR3 sequence: CASSFPGLAGGYGEYF. The CDR3, as DNA: TGTGCCAGCAGCTTCCCCGGACTAGCGGGAGGATATGGGGAGTATTTT.